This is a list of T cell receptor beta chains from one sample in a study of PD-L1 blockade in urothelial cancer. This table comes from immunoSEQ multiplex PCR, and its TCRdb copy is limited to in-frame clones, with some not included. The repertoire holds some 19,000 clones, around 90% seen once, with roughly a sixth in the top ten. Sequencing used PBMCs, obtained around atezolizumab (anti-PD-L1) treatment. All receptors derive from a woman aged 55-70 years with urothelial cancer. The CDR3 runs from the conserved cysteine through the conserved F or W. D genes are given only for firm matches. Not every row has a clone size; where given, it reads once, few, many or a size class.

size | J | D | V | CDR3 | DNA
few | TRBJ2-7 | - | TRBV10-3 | CASSYGSTNYEQYF | TGTGCCAGCAGTTACGGGTCCACGAATTACGAGCAGTACTTC
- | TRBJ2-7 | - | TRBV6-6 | CASRTGDEQYF | TGTGCCAGCAGGACAGGCGACGAGCAGTACTTC
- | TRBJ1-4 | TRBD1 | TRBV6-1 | CASSNPTGTGGKLFF | TGTGCCAGCAGTAACCCAACCGGGACAGGGGGAAAACTGTTTTTT
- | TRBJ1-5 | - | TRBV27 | CASRSNVGAPMSPQHF | TGTGCCAGCAGATCTAACGTGGGGGCCCCTATGTCTCCCCAGCATTTT
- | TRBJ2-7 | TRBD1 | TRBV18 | CASSARDRGNEQYF | TGTGCCAGCTCAGCCCGGGACAGGGGGAACGAGCAGTACTTC
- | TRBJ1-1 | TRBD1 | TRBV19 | CASSRAGTANTEAFF | TGTGCCAGTAGTAGAGCCGGGACAGCGAACACTGAAGCTTTCTTT
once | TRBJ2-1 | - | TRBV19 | CATETGAYNEQFF | TGTGCCACCGAGACAGGCGCATACAATGAGCAGTTCTTC
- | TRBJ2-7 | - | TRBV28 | CASKQGSYEQYF | TGTGCCAGCAAGCAGGGATCCTACGAGCAGTACTTC
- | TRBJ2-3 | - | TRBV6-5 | CASSYSRGFGTDTQYF | TGTGCCAGCAGTTACTCGAGGGGGTTCGGGACAGATACGCAGTATTTT
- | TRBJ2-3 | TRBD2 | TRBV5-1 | CASSSSGTSGADTQYF | TGCGCCAGCAGCTCAAGCGGGACTAGCGGCGCAGATACGCAGTATTTT
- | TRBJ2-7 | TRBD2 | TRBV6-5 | CASRGTSAYEQYF | TGTGCCAGCAGGGGGACTAGCGCCTACGAGCAGTACTTC
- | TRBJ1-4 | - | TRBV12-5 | CASGMTGGNEKLFF | TGTGCTAGTGGTATGACAGGTGGTAATGAAAAACTGTTTTTT
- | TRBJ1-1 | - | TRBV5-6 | CASSLMPPDKGEAFF | TGTGCCAGCAGCTTGATGCCCCCGGACAAAGGTGAAGCTTTCTTT
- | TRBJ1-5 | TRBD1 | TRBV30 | CAWSVKGASNQPQHF | TGTGCCTGGAGTGTCAAGGGGGCTAGCAATCAGCCCCAGCATTTT
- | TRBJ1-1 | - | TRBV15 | CATTGGSRALNTEAFF | TGTGCCACCACCGGAGGAAGCCGGGCCCTGAACACTGAAGCTTTCTTT
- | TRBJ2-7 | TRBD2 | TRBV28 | CASIRTSGGVYEQYF | TGTGCCAGCATTCGGACTAGCGGAGGGGTTTACGAGCAGTACTTC
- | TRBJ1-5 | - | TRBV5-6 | CASSPRGASNQPQHF | TGTGCCAGCAGCCCACGTGGGGCCAGCAATCAGCCCCAGCATTTT
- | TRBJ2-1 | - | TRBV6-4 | CASRPTGVDPYNEQFF | TGTGCCAGCCGACCGACGGGAGTCGATCCCTACAATGAGCAGTTCTTC
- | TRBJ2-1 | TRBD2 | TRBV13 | CASSAKTSGRGHEQFF | TGTGCCAGCAGCGCCAAGACTAGCGGGAGAGGTCATGAGCAGTTCTTC
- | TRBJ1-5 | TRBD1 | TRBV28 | CASSLSGQHNQPQHF | TGTGCCAGCAGTTTATCGGGACAGCATAATCAGCCCCAGCATTTT
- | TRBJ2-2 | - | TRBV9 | CASSSRPGLIGPTNTGELFF | TGTGCCAGCAGCTCCCGGCCGGGACTCATAGGGCCTACGAACACCGGGGAGCTGTTTTTT
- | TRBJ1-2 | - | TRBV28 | CASSSTRGQFGNYGYTF | TGTGCCAGCAGTTCAACGCGGGGGCAGTTTGGAAACTATGGCTACACCTTC
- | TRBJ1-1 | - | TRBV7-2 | CASSSGGGITEAFF | TGTGCCAGCAGCTCGGGTGGGGGCATCACTGAAGCTTTCTTT
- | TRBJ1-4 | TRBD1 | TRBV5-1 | CASSLGGGAGTNEKLFF | TGCGCCAGCAGCTTGGGAGGGGGCGCGGGAACTAATGAAAAACTGTTTTTT
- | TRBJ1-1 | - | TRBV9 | CASSQNRDGQKNTEAFF | TGTGCCAGCTCGCAGAACCGGGACGGACAGAAGAACACTGAAGCTTTCTTT
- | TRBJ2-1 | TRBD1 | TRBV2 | CASSIGVGTGQFF | TGTGCCAGCAGCATCGGGGTGGGGACAGGGCAGTTCTTC
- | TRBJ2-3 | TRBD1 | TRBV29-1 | CSAAQGDPGDTQYF | TGCAGCGCTGCCCAGGGGGACCCCGGGGATACGCAGTATTTT
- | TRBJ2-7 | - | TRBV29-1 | CSVAGTGLGYEQYF | TGCAGCGTTGCAGGTACTGGGTTGGGCTACGAGCAGTACTTC
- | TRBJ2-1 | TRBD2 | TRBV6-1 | CASSEAPTSLNEQFF | TGTGCCAGCAGTGAAGCGCCGACTAGCCTCAATGAGCAGTTCTTC
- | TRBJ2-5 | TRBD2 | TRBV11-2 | CASSLGLALQETQYF | TGTGCCAGCAGCCTCGGACTAGCGTTACAAGAGACCCAGTACTTC
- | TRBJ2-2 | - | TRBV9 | CASSVGPTQVGELFF | TGTGCCAGCAGCGTAGGTCCCACCCAGGTCGGGGAGCTGTTTTTT
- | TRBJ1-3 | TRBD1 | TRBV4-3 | CASSQDLFARGYGNTIYF | TGCGCCAGCAGCCAAGATCTTTTCGCCAGGGGGTATGGAAACACCATATATTTT
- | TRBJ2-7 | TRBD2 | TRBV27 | CASSSIGGRSSYEQYF | TGTGCCAGCAGTTCAATCGGGGGGAGGAGCTCCTACGAGCAGTACTTC
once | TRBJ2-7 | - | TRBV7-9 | CASSLQGFYEQYF | TGTGCCAGCAGCTTGCAGGGGTTCTACGAGCAGTACTTC
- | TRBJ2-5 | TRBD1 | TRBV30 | CAWGGQGQETQYF | TGTGCCTGGGGGGGACAGGGACAAGAGACCCAGTACTTC